A single sample gave rise to the 21 T cell receptor beta chains below, sequenced in a study of cytomegalovirus exposure and HLA in healthy donors (dated by TCRdb to 2017 to 2019). Preparation of the library involved the immunoSEQ multiplex PCR assay. For the multiplex PCR, a mixture combining 60 forward primers for TCR Vbeta segments and 13 reverse primers for TCR Jbeta segments was used. TCRdb's version of the immuneACCESS table is confined to in-frame rearrangements and falls short of the full clone set. An unresolved V gene accounts for under half of the shortfall where checked; the remainder is of unknown origin. The table for this sample lists 120,000 or so clones; approximately 80% of them were counted only once. The ten largest clones add up to 1% of the sample. Sequencing was done on a sample of PBMCs. The receptors shown here come from a man in his forties or fifties in good health and CMV-seronegative.

The chain links TRBV6-6 to TRBJ1-1, with D perhaps matching TRBD1 (5 bases). V was trimmed by 6 bases and J by 5 bases, leaving 19 bases between them. This CDR3 region has 15 residues. CDR1 and CDR2 (germline): MNHNY, SVGAGI (reference sequence). The CDR3 nucleotides read TGTGCCAGCAGCCGAACGACCCTTGGGGGGACTGAAGCTTTCTTT. Amino acid sequence: CASSRTTLGGTEAFF.

A note on this clone: The junction does not match germline at one end; this may be a read error. The chain has TRBV6-5 and TRBJ1-2; possibly TRBD1 for D (5 bases). Germline assignment: CDR1 MNHEY and CDR2 SVGAGI. The CDR3 is 13 amino acids. The CDR3 DNA is TGTGCCAGCATGAGGGGTCCCCGGGAGGTCTCGTCCTTC. As protein: CASMRGPREVSSF.

CDR3 nucleotides: TGTGCCAGCAGTTCCATACAGTCCGGGGGGGCCTACAATGAGCAGTTCTTC. This sequence encodes CASSSIQSGGAYNEQFF. This chain uses TRBV28 with TRBJ2-1; TRBD2 aligns across 8 bases. The germline CDR1 and CDR2 sequences are MDHEN and SYDVKM. The CDR3 is made up of 17 amino acids. The trim removed 4 bases at V and 2 bases at J, leaving 10 bases unmatched.

This chain links TRBV2 with TRBJ2-5; possibly TRBD1 for D (5 bases). V gave up 6 bases and J gave up 0 bases, with 8 bases separating them. There are 13 residues in the CDR3. Germline V gene data show CDR1 as SNHLY and CDR2 as FYNNEI. The CDR3 coding sequence is TGTGCCAGCAGGACAGTGTACCAAGAGACCCAGTACTTC. Its translation: CASRTVYQETQYF. Full variable domain (rest looked up from reference TRBV2 and TRBJ2-5): EPEVTQTPSHQVTQMGQEVILRCVPISNHLYFYWYRQILGQKVEFLVSFYNNEISEKSEIFDDQFSVERPDGSNFTLKIRSTKLEDSAMYFCASRTVYQETQYFGPGTRLLVL.

This rearrangement joins TRBV7-9 to TRBJ1-2; D is unclear. The CDR3 sequence is 12 residues long. Germline CDR1 SEHNR, CDR2 FQNEAQ (reference sequence). V lost 5 bases to trimming and J lost 3 bases, with 7 bases between them. The CDR3 protein is CASSPDYYGYTF. The CDR3 DNA is TGTGCCAGCAGCCCTGACTACTATGGCTACACCTTC.

The chain uses TRBV5-1 and TRBJ1-1; 7 bases are a match to TRBD1. In germline, CDR1 is SGHRS, CDR2 YFSETQ. This CDR3 is 13 amino acids long. V lost 0 bases to trimming and J lost 7 bases; unmatched junction nucleotides: 3. CDR3 sequence: CASSLAGQIEAFF. DNA for the CDR3: TGCGCCAGCAGCTTGGCGGGACAGATTGAAGCTTTCTTT.

The V gene is TRBV19, the J gene TRBJ2-1; D is undetermined. Deletions cut 5 bases from V and 5 bases from J, with 10 bases between. This CDR3 comprises 13 residues. Germline V gene sequence: CDR1 LNHDA, CDR2 SQIVND (reference sequence). The CDR3 DNA is TGTGCCAGTAGTGTCTACGGAGACAATGAGCAGTTCTTC. It encodes CASSVYGDNEQFF.

This clone has just one count. The chain's CDR3 is CASSWRGYEQYF. The CDR3 coding sequence is TGTGCCAGCAGCTGGAGGGGCTACGAGCAGTACTTC. The rearrangement joins TRBV7-8 to TRBJ2-7; D is perhaps TRBD2 (6 bases). The length of the CDR3 is 12 residues. Trimming took off 4 bases at V and 3 bases at J, with 7 bases between the two ends. CDR1 and CDR2 from the germline V gene are SGHVS and FQNEAQ.

This clone has more than one count but fewer than ten. The gene calls are TRBV15 and TRBJ2-7; perhaps TRBD1 as D (6 bases). V lost 0 bases and J 1 base, leaving 7 bases between the germline ends. There are 14 residues in the CDR3. CDR1 LNHNV and CDR2 YYDKDF come from the germline V gene (reference sequence). CDR3 bases: TGTGCCACCAGCAGAGACAGGGGTTCCTACGAGCAGTACTTC. It codes for CATSRDRGSYEQYF.

The chain uses TRBV5-1 and TRBJ2-5; 8 bases line up with TRBD1. The J segment lost 5 bases and the V segment lost 2 bases, leaving 5 bases of the junction unmatched. The CDR3 contains 14 residues. Germline CDR1 reads SGHRS; CDR2 reads YFSETQ. CDR3 sequence (DNA): TGCGCCAGCAGCTTCCAGGGGGCCGAGGAGACCCAGTACTTC. Translation gives CASSFQGAEETQYF. The full variable domain, rest sourced from reference TRBV5-1 and TRBJ2-5, is KAGVTQTPRYLIKTRGQQVTLSCSPISGHRSVSWYQQTPGQGLQFLFEYFSETQRNKGNFPGRFSGRQFSNSRSEMNVSTLELGDSALYLCASSFQGAEETQYFGPGTRLLVL.

The chain couples TRBV6-1 to TRBJ1-6, with 7 bases fitting TRBD1. This CDR3 has 15 amino acids. The germline V gene encodes CDR1 MNHNS and CDR2 SASEGT. V lost 7 bases to trimming and J lost 8 bases; unmatched junction nucleotides: 11. Here the CDR3 reads CASKIIRDRDSPLHF. The CDR3 DNA sequence: TGTGCCAGCAAAATTATCCGGGACAGAGATTCACCCCTCCACTTT.

The V and J genes are TRBV5-5 and TRBJ1-3; D perhaps matches TRBD1 (6 bases). There are 15 residues in the CDR3. The germline V gene has CDR1 SGHKS and CDR2 YYEKEE (reference sequence). The V and J ends lost 2 bases and 2 bases respectively, with 11 bases between them. CDR3 loop: CASSFPGDPGNTIYF. CDR3 sequence (DNA): TGTGCCAGCAGCTTCCCAGGGGACCCTGGAAACACCATATATTTT.

Concerning this clone itself: The sample contains more than one DNA sequence encoding this CDR3. The J gene is TRBJ1-5, the V gene TRBV5-1; D might be TRBD1 (5 bases). V lost 4 bases to trimming and J lost 4 bases, with 9 bases between them. The CDR3 runs 13 residues. Germline values: CDR1 SGHRS, CDR2 YFSETQ. Here the CDR3 reads CASSPRGNQPQHF. CDR3 coding DNA: TGCGCCAGCAGCCCCCGGGGGAATCAGCCCCAGCATTTT.

The chain is built from TRBV27 and TRBJ2-7; TRBD1 might be the D (5 bases). The germline V gene encodes CDR1 MNHEY and CDR2 SMNVEV (reference sequence). The V end lost 6 bases, the J end lost 3 bases, and 18 bases lay between the germline ends. This CDR3 is built from 15 residues. The CDR3 sequence: CASSPSTVGFYEQYF. The DNA of the CDR3 is TGTGCCAGCAGCCCCTCGACAGTGGGCTTCTACGAGCAGTACTTC.

Only one count was recorded for this clone. This sequence joins TRBV30 and TRBJ2-2; TRBD1 is a possible D gene (5 bases). Germline values: CDR1 GTSNPN, CDR2 SVGIG (reference sequence). Trimming pared 4 bases from V and 6 bases from J, leaving 15 bases between. CDR3 size: 14 residues. This chain's CDR3 is CAWTNQRGAGELFF. CDR3 in DNA: TGTGCCTGGACAAATCAAAGGGGCGCCGGGGAGCTGTTTTTT.

Only one count was recorded for this clone. V and J are TRBV7-8 and TRBJ2-3; 7 bases map to TRBD2. V shed 1 base and J 0 bases; nucleotides not matched to a gene: 4. Per germline, CDR1 SGHVS and CDR2 FQNEAQ. This CDR3 has 16 amino acids. CDR3 nucleotides: TGTGCCAGCAGCTTAGTGGGGACTACTAGCACAGATACGCAGTATTTT. Translation gives CASSLVGTTSTDTQYF.

The CDR3 coding sequence is TGTGCCAGTAGTATAGGAGAAGCGTTAGCCGGGGACGAGCAGTACTTC. Translation gives CASSIGEALAGDEQYF. This chain connects TRBV19 to TRBJ2-7, with D maybe TRBD2 (5 bases). CDR1 is LNHDA and CDR2 is SQIVND in the germline V gene (reference sequence). This CDR3 region has 16 residues. V was clipped by 1 base and J by 5 bases, with 18 bases between them. The full variable domain, rest sourced from reference TRBV19 and TRBJ2-7, is DGGITQSPKYLFRKEGQNVTLSCEQNLNHDAMYWYRQDPGQGLRLIYYSQIVNDFQKGDIAEGYSVSREKKESFPLTVTSAQKNPTAFYLCASSIGEALAGDEQYFGPGTRLTVT.

This clone turned up a few times. The chain is built from TRBV5-6 and TRBJ2-7; D is ambiguous. V lost 0 bases and J lost 3, with 10 bases in between. Germline lookup yields CDR1 SGHDT and CDR2 YYEEEE. The CDR3 length is 14 residues. CDR3 protein: CASSLAVTDYEQYF. DNA for the CDR3: TGTGCCAGCAGCTTGGCGGTTACAGACTACGAGCAGTACTTC.

This clone came up once. The identical CDR3 is also encoded by other nucleotide sequences in the sample. V is TRBV11-2 and J is TRBJ1-1, with unresolved D. The CDR3 runs 13 residues. Trimming removed 5 bases from V and 0 bases from J, with 7 bases in between. Germline assignment: CDR1 SGHAT and CDR2 FQNNGV. CDR3 nucleotide sequence: TGTGCCAGCAGCCGAGGGTTGAACACTGAAGCTTTCTTT. This encodes CASSRGLNTEAFF.

The chain carries TRBV11-2 and TRBJ2-7, with a tentative D call TRBD1 (6 bases). V was clipped by 4 bases and J by 9 bases, with 13 bases between them. CDR1 and CDR2 from the germline V gene are SGHAT and FQNNGV. The CDR3 spans 12 residues. The CDR3 region is CASSSTGLGQYF. The CDR3 coding sequence is TGTGCCAGCAGCTCCACAGGGCTCGGGCAGTACTTC.

The chain joins TRBV19 to TRBJ1-1, with D tentatively TRBD1 (6 bases). The CDR3 has 14 residues. Germline V gene lookup returns CDR1 LNHDA and CDR2 SQIVND (reference sequence). V was clipped by 4 bases and J by 1 base, with 10 bases between them. CDR3 coding DNA: TGTGCCAGTAGTACCGACAGGCCGAACACTGAAGCTTTCTTT. Translation: CASSTDRPNTEAFF.